This is a list of T cell receptor beta chains from one sample in a study of blood T cell repertoires in COVID-19. Measured with immunoSEQ multiplex PCR; TCRdb has only the in-frame clones, and not every one. This sample carries approximately 360,000 clones, 88% of them seen once, and the ten largest clones take roughly 0.97%. The specimen was PBMCs or T cells enriched from blood (not recorded which). The source is a woman aged 30 to 39 with acute COVID-19. CDR3s include the opening cysteine and the closing phenylalanine or tryptophan.

v_call,j_call,cdr3_aa
TRBV3-1/TRBV3-2,TRBJ2-7,CASSQKSGRGEQYF
TRBV11-3,TRBJ2-1,CASSTLPGDRASSYNEQFF
TRBV7-8,TRBJ1-1,CASSADRSQWNTEAFF
TRBV10-3,TRBJ2-2,CAISETGQGRRNTGELFF
TRBV7-6,TRBJ1-1,CASSLNREAFF
TRBV9,TRBJ1-6,CASSVAGQGTTALHF
TRBV12-3/TRBV12-4,TRBJ1-1,CASSLVRDTEAFF
TRBV4-2,TRBJ1-5,CASSQEQGGRQPQHF
TRBV18,TRBJ1-2,CASSLPRGNGYTF
TRBV10-3,TRBJ1-2,CAIRPGQENYGYTF
TRBV11-2,TRBJ1-6,CASSLSGGRSPLHF
TRBV7-4,TRBJ1-3,CASRSPGRGVEANSGNTIYF
TRBV5-1,TRBJ1-1,CASSFQGQGNTEAFF
TRBV18,TRBJ2-3,CASSHGTSGSTDTQYF
TRBV24-1,TRBJ1-3,CATSASGNTIYF
TRBV5-1,TRBJ1-6,CASSLGQGGSPLHF
TRBV5-1,TRBJ1-1,CASSATGRTEAFF
TRBV7-2,TRBJ2-6,CASSLAGSSGANVLTF
TRBV28,TRBJ1-3,CASEDREAGNTIYF
TRBV24-1,TRBJ2-7,CATSAGTTSYEQYF
TRBV5-4,TRBJ1-1,CASSSGQGGRGEAFF
TRBV12-3/TRBV12-4,TRBJ1-5,CASSLNQPQHF
TRBV7-2,TRBJ1-1,CASSYPQTGVDEAFF
TRBV30,TRBJ1-4,CAWSAGTGAGEKLFF
TRBV5-1,TRBJ1-4,CASSLSGQGVAGEKLFF
TRBV12-3/TRBV12-4,TRBJ1-2,CASSLGGSYGYTF
TRBV5-1,TRBJ2-2,CASSLLAGHGGELFF
TRBV7-9,TRBJ1-1,CASSFGAGGPKYEAFF
TRBV11-2,TRBJ2-3,CASSLGPGLAGGGDTQYF
TRBV6-1,TRBJ2-2,CASSEAKGLAGGLFF
TRBV6-5,TRBJ1-1,CASTLRTGGGTEAFF
TRBV11-2,TRBJ1-2,CASTTGDYYGYTF
TRBV5-1,TRBJ1-6,CASSSGQGANNSPLHF